This TCR beta chain was profiled in a study of T cells in Graves' hyperthyroidism and ophthalmopathy. This CDR3 region has 14 residues. V was trimmed by 8 bases and J by 5 bases, leaving 18 bases between them. The germline V gene has CDR1 ENHRY and CDR2 SYGVKD. Template material for amplifying TCR beta CDR3 regions consisted of RNA transcripts. First-round RT-PCR with HTBI primers amplified the TCR CDR3 region. Each CDR3 protein gets one entry after TCRdb re-called the multiplex PCR reads with MiXCR. The data hold about 570,000 distinct CDR3 sequences, with more than 45% observed a single time. This clonotype showed up just once. No antigen is known for it. General study points: Blood also showed most of the thyroid clonotypes that were expanded above 0.001. Classification by a 13 V-J model distinguished ophthalmopathy from stable hyperthyroidism.

The chain recombines TRBV10-3 with TRBJ2-5; tentative D call: TRBD2 (6 bases). Specimen: peripheral blood or thyroid tissue (not recorded which). The receptor was isolated from an adult woman with Graves' disease, either hyperthyroidism or ophthalmopathy (not recorded which). CDR3 sequence reads: CAIGAAGMMETQYF. In DNA, the CDR3 is TGTGCCATCGGGGCTGCGGGGATGATGGAGACCCAGTACTTC.